The entry that follows covers one T cell receptor beta chain sequence. Its antigen is unknown. The method was immunoSEQ multiplex PCR; TCRdb's version includes in-frame clones alone and lacks a portion of them. The sample has 80,000 to 100,000 clones, about 93% seen once. The sample originates from a study of graft-versus-host responses after intestinal transplantation. About the study: The recipients all started with anti-thymocyte globulin induction and then took tacrolimus and steroids for around three years. Study conclusions and caveats: Patients who carried graft-donor T cell macrochimerism also had high graft-versus-host to host-versus-graft clonal ratios in their allografts. GvH clones turned up in recipient marrow; some had shown up first in ileum or blood.

CDR1 MDHEN and CDR2 SYDVKM come from the germline V gene. CDR3 length: 16 residues. With 5 bases clipped from V and 5 bases from J, the junction kept 8 bases outside the gene matches. The chain has TRBV28 and TRBJ2-7, with 14 bases fitting TRBD2. The material was unstimulated CD4+ T cells sorted from spleen or lymph node cells, obtained before intestinal transplant. This clonotype originated in a human donor who received an intestinal transplant. The CDR3 sequence: CASSVWTSGRPHEQYF. The CDR3 DNA reads TGTGCCAGCAGTGTCTGGACTAGCGGGAGGCCCCACGAGCAGTACTTC.